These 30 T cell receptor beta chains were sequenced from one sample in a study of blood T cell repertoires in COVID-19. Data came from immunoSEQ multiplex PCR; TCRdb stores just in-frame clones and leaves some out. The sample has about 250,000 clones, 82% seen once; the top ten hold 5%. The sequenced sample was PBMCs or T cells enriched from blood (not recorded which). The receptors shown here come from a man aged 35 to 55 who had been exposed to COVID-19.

In nucleotides, the CDR3 is TGTGCCAGCAGCCAGATTGACCAAAGCGGAGCGGCCCAGTACTTC. Its protein product is CASSQIDQSGAAQYF. The V call is TRBV3-1 (or the pseudogene TRBV3-2), the J call TRBJ2-5, with D perhaps matching TRBD2 (5 bases). V lost 3 bases and J 9 bases, leaving 20 bases between the germline ends. The V gene's germline CDR1 is LGHDT and CDR2 YNNKEL (reference sequence). The CDR3 has 15 amino acids.

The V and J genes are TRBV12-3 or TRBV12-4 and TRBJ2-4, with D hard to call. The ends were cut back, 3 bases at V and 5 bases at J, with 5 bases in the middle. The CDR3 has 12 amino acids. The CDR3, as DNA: TGTGCCAGCAGTTTCGGAGAAAACATTCAGTACTTC. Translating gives CASSFGENIQYF.

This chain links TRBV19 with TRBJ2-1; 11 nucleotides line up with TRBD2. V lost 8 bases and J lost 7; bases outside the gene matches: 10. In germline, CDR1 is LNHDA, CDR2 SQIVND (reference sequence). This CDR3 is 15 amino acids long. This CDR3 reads CASSFTSGRTNEQFF. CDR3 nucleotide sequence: TGTGCCAGTTCTTTCACTAGCGGGAGAACTAATGAGCAGTTCTTC.

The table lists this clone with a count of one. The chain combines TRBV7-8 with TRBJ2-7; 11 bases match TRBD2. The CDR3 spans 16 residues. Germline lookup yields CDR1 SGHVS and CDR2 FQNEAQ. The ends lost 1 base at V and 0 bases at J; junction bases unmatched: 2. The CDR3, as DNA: TGTGCCAGCAGCTTAGGTAGCGGGAGGGTCTCCTACGAGCAGTACTTC. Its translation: CASSLGSGRVSYEQYF.

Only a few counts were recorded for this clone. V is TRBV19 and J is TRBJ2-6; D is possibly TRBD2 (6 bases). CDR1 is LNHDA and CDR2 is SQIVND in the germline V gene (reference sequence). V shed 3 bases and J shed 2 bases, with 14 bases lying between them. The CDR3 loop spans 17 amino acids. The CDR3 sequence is CASSMGRMMAGANVLTF. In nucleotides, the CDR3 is TGTGCCAGTAGTATGGGGAGGATGATGGCTGGGGCCAACGTCCTGACTTTC.

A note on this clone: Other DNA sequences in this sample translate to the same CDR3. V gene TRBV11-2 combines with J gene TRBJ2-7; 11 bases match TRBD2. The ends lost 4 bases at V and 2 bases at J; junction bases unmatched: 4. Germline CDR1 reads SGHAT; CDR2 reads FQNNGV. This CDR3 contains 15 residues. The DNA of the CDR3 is TGTGCCAGCAGCTCAATTAGCGGGAGGGCCTACGAGCAGTACTTC. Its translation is CASSSISGRAYEQYF.

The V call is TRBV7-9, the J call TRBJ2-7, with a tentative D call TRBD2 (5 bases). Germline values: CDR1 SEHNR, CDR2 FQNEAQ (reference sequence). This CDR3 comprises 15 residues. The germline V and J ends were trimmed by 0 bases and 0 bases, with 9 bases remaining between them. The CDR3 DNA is TGTGCCAGCAGCTTAGCCGCGGGCAGCTCCTACGAGCAGTACTTC. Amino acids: CASSLAAGSSYEQYF.

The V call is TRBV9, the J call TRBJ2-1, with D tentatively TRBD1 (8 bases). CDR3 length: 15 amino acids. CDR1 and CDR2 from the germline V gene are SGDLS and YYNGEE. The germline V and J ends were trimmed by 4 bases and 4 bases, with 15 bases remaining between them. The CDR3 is CASSPGGDRYNEQFF. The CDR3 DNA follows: TGTGCCAGCAGCCCTGGGGGGGACAGGTACAATGAGCAGTTCTTC. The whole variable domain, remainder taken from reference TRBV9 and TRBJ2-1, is DSGVTQTPKHLITATGQRVTLRCSPRSGDLSVYWYQQSLDQGLQFLIQYYNGEERAKGNILERFSAQQFPDLHSELNLSSLELGDSALYFCASSPGGDRYNEQFFGPGTRLTVL.

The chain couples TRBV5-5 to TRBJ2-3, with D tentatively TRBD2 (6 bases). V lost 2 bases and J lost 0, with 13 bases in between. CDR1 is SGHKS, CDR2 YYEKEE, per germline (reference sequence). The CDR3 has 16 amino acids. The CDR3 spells CASSLGRERSTDTQYF. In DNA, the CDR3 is TGTGCCAGCAGCTTAGGACGGGAGCGTAGCACAGATACGCAGTATTTT.

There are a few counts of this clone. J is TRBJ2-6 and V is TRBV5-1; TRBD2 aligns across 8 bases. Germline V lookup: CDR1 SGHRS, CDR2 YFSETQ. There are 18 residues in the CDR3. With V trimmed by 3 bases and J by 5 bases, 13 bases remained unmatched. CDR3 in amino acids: CASSSPAGAGSWANVLTF. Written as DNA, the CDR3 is TGCGCCAGCAGCTCCCCAGCGGGAGCCGGTTCCTGGGCCAACGTCCTGACTTTC.

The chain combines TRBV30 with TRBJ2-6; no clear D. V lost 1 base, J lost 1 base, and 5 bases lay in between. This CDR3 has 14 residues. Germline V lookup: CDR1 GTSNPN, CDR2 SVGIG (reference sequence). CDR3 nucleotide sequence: TGTGCCTGGAGTGAGCCTTCTGGGGCCAACGTCCTGACTTTC. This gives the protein CAWSEPSGANVLTF. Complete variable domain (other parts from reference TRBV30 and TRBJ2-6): SQTIHQWPATLVQPVGSPLSLECTVEGTSNPNLYWYRQAAGRGLQLLFYSVGIGQISSEVPQNLSASRPQDRQFILSSKKLLLSDSGFYLCAWSEPSGANVLTFGAGSRLTVL.

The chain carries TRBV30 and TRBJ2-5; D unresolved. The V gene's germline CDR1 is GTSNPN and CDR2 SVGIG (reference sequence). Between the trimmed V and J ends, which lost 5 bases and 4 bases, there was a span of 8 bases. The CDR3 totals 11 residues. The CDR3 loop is CAWRSGETQYF. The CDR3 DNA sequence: TGTGCCTGGCGGAGTGGAGAGACCCAGTACTTC.

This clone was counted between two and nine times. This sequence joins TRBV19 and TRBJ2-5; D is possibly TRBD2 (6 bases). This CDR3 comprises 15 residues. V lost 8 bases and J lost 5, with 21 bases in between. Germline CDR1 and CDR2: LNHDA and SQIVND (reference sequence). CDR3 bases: TGTGCCAGTTCACGAGAGGAGGGCCCTACCGAGACCCAGTACTTC. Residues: CASSREEGPTETQYF. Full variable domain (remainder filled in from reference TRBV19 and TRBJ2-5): DGGITQSPKYLFRKEGQNVTLSCEQNLNHDAMYWYRQDPGQGLRLIYYSQIVNDFQKGDIAEGYSVSREKKESFPLTVTSAQKNPTAFYLCASSREEGPTETQYFGPGTRLLVL.

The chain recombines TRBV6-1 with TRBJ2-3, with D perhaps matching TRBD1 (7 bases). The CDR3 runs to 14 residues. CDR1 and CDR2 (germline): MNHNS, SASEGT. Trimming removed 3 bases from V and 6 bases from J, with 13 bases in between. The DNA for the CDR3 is TGTGCCAGCAGTGACAGGGGGAGGAGGGATACGCAGTATTTT. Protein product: CASSDRGRRDTQYF.

The CDR3 DNA reads as TGTGCCAGCAGTGGACGCGGGGGGGAAGGGTATCAGCCCCAGCATTTT. It translates to CASSGRGGEGYQPQHF. The V gene is TRBV7-2, the J gene TRBJ1-5; weak D call: TRBD1 (5 bases). The V and J ends lost 6 bases and 5 bases respectively, with 20 bases between them. Germline CDR1 is SGHTA and CDR2 is FQGNSA. CDR3 length: 16 residues.

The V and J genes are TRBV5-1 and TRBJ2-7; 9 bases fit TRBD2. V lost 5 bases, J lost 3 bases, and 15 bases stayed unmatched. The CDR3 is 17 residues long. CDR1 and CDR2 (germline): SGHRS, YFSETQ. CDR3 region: CASRPPRAGGPFYEQYF. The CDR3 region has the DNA TGCGCCAGCAGGCCACCAAGGGCGGGAGGGCCCTTCTACGAGCAGTACTTC.

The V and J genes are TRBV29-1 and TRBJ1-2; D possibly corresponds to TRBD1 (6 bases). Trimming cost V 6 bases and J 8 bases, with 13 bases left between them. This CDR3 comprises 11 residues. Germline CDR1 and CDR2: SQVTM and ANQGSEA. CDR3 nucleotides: TGCAGCGTGCCACAGGGAGAAGGCTACACCTTC. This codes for CSVPQGEGYTF.

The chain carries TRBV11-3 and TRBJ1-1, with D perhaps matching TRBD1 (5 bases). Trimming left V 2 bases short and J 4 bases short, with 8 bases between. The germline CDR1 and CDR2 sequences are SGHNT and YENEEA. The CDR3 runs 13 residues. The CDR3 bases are TGTGCCAGCAGCTTACAAGACAGCACTGAAGCTTTCTTT. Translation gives CASSLQDSTEAFF.

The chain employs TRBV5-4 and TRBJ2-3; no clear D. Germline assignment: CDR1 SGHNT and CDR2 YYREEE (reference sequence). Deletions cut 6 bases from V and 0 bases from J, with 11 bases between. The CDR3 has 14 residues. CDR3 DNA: TGTGCCAGCACCCCCTTGGAGAGCACAGATACGCAGTATTTT. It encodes CASTPLESTDTQYF. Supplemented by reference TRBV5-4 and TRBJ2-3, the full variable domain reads ETGVTQSPTHLIKTRGQQVTLRCSSQSGHNTVSWYQQALGQGPQFIFQYYREEENGRGNFPPRFSGLQFPNYSSELNVNALELDDSALYLCASTPLESTDTQYFGPGTRLTVL.

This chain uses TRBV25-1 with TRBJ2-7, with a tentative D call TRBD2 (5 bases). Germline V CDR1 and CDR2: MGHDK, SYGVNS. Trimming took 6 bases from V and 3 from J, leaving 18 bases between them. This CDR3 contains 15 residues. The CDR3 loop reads CASSDPHRSGYEQYF. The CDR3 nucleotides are TGTGCCAGCAGCGACCCTCATCGGAGCGGCTACGAGCAGTACTTC.

CDR3 nucleotides: TGCGCCAGCAGCTTGGAGGGAGCCCCGGATAATGAGCAGTTCTTC. Translation gives CASSLEGAPDNEQFF. This rearrangement joins TRBV5-1 to TRBJ2-1, with a possible D match to TRBD2 (5 bases). Germline loops: CDR1 SGHRS, CDR2 YFSETQ. Trimming took 0 bases from V and 7 from J, leaving 14 bases between them. The CDR3 spans 15 residues.

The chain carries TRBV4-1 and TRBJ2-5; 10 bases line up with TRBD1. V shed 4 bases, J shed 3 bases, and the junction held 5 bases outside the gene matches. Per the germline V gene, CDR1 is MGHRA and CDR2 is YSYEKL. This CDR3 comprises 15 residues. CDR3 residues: CASSPLGQGEETQYF. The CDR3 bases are TGCGCCAGCAGCCCCCTTGGACAGGGGGAAGAGACCCAGTACTTC.

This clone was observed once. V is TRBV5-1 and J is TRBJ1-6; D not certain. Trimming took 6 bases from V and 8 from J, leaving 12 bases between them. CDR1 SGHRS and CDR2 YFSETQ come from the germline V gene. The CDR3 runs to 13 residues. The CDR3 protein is CASTLLPDSPLHF. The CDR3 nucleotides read TGCGCCAGCACCCTCCTCCCCGATTCACCCCTCCACTTT.

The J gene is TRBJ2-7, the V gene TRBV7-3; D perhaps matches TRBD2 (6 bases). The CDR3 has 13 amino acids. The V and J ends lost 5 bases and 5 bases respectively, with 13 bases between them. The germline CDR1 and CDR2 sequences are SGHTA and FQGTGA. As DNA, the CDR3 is TGTGCCAGCAGCCCCTCCGGGAGTAACGAGCAGTACTTC. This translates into CASSPSGSNEQYF.

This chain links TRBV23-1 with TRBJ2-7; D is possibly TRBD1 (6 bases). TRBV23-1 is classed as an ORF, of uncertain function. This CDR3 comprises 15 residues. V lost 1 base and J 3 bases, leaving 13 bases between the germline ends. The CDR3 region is CASSQLRDTVYEQYF. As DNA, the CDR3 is TGCGCCAGCAGTCAATTACGGGACACAGTCTACGAGCAGTACTTC.

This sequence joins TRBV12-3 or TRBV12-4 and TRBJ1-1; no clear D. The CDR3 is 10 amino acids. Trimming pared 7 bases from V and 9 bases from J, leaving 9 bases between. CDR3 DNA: TGTGCCAGCACACGGGGTAAAGCTTTCTTT. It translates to CASTRGKAFF.

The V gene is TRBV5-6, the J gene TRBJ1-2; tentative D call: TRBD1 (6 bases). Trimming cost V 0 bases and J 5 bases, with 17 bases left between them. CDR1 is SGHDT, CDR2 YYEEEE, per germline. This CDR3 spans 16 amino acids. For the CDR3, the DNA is TGTGCCAGCAGCTTGGTGTCCGCGGGGGGCGGATATGGCTACACCTTC. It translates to CASSLVSAGGGYGYTF.

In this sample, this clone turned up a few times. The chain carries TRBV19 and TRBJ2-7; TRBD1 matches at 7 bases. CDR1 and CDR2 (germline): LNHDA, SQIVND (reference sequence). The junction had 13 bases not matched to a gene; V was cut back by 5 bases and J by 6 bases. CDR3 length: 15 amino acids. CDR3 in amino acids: CASSSPGQRTGEQYF. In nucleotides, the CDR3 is TGTGCCAGTAGTTCACCGGGACAGCGAACGGGCGAGCAGTACTTC.

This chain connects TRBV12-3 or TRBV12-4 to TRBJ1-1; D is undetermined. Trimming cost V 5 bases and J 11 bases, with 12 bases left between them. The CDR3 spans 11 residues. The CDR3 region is CASSQNVVAFF. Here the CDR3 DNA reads TGTGCCAGCAGTCAGAATGTGGTGGCTTTCTTT.

CDR3 region: CASSIHSGQGINSLPYEQYF. The CDR3 DNA sequence: TGTGCCAGTAGTATACACTCTGGGCAGGGCATTAACTCCCTACCCTACGAGCAGTACTTC. V usage is TRBV19 and J usage is TRBJ2-7, with a possible D match to TRBD1 (5 bases). CDR3 length equals 20 residues. The germline V gene has CDR1 LNHDA and CDR2 SQIVND (reference sequence). V lost 2 bases and J 2 bases, leaving 28 bases between the germline ends.